A single sample gave rise to the 21 T cell receptor beta chains below, sequenced in a study of cytomegalovirus exposure and HLA in healthy donors. The PCR employed 60 Vbeta primers together with 13 Jbeta primers. Libraries were prepared by immunoSEQ multiplex PCR; TCRdb keeps only in-frame clonotypes and omits some of them. The specimen's table records about 210,000 clones. The sequencing input was PBMCs. All receptors come from a woman aged 30 to 39 in good health and CMV-seropositive.

A note on this clone: The junction differs from germline at one of its ends, possibly a read error. This chain joins TRBV4-1 and TRBJ2-7; the match to TRBD1 covers 8 bases. The germline CDR1 and CDR2 sequences are MGHRA and YSYEKL. This CDR3 is built from 15 residues. CDR3 in amino acids: CASSQGGTGVYEQYF. The DNA of the CDR3 is TGCGCCAGCAGTCAAGGGGGGACAGGAGTCTACGAGCAGTACTTC.

The rearrangement links TRBV10-3 to TRBJ2-1; D is perhaps TRBD1 (6 bases). The CDR3 totals 16 residues. V lost 9 bases and J lost 7, with 25 bases in between. Germline loops: CDR1 ENHRY, CDR2 SYGVKD. The CDR3 protein is CAIQGTPGVLLNEQFF. For the CDR3, the DNA is TGTGCCATTCAGGGGACCCCAGGGGTCTTACTGAATGAGCAGTTCTTC.

The chain couples TRBV11-2 to TRBJ2-5; possible D gene TRBD1, 5 bases. In germline, CDR1 is SGHAT, CDR2 FQNNGV. The CDR3 contains 13 residues. Trimming cost V 5 bases and J 0 bases, with 7 bases left between them. The DNA for the CDR3 is TGTGCCAGCAGCCAGGGCTACCAAGAGACCCAGTACTTC. The encoded protein is CASSQGYQETQYF.

The chain links TRBV5-1 to TRBJ1-4, with 9 bases identical to TRBD1. Germline V lookup: CDR1 SGHRS, CDR2 YFSETQ. The CDR3 has 15 amino acids. J lost 8 bases, V lost 1 base, and 6 bases had no gene match. The CDR3: CASSLLQGAKEKLFF. DNA of the CDR3: TGCGCCAGCAGCTTGTTACAGGGGGCGAAGGAAAAACTGTTTTTT.

For this clone: Other DNA sequences in the same sample also yield this CDR3. The V and J genes are TRBV5-1 and TRBJ2-5; D remains unclear. Trimming cost V 4 bases and J 2 bases, with 3 bases left between them. The CDR3 has 11 amino acids. Germline CDR1 and CDR2: SGHRS and YFSETQ. CDR3 in amino acids: CASSQQETQYF. DNA of the CDR3: TGCGCCAGCAGCCAACAAGAGACCCAGTACTTC.

V usage is TRBV6-1 and J usage is TRBJ2-7; D is perhaps TRBD2 (5 bases). The CDR3 is made up of 15 amino acids. V was shortened by 0 bases and J by 0 bases, with 9 bases between the two germline ends. Per the germline V gene, CDR1 is MNHNS and CDR2 is SASEGT. DNA of the CDR3: TGTGCCAGCAGTGAAGCCCCCGGGGACTCCTACGAGCAGTACTTC. Translated, it gives CASSEAPGDSYEQYF.

The gene calls are TRBV5-6 and TRBJ1-2; D is possibly TRBD1 (5 bases). In germline, CDR1 is SGHDT, CDR2 YYEEEE. This CDR3 contains 15 residues. V lost 0 bases to trimming and J lost 4 bases, with 13 bases between them. The CDR3 reads CASSLVLGGTYGYTF. The CDR3 nucleotides are TGTGCCAGCAGCTTGGTACTCGGGGGTACCTATGGCTACACCTTC.

The rearrangement links TRBV2 to TRBJ2-2; D remains ambiguous. Looked up from germline, CDR1 is SNHLY and CDR2 is FYNNEI. There are 17 residues in the CDR3. V was shortened by 4 bases and J by 0 bases, with 15 bases between the two germline ends. The CDR3 sequence is CASSALDFLANTGELFF. DNA of the CDR3: TGTGCCAGCAGTGCTTTAGACTTCCTGGCGAACACCGGGGAGCTGTTTTTT.

V usage is TRBV29-1 and J usage is TRBJ2-3; weak D call: TRBD2 (8 bases). Between the trimmed V and J ends, which lost 6 bases and 0 bases, there was a span of 13 bases. Per the germline V gene, CDR1 is SQVTM and CDR2 is ANQGSEA. This CDR3 region has 14 residues. CDR3 DNA sequence: TGCAGCGTAGCGGGGGACAGAAGCACAGATACGCAGTATTTT. Amino acids: CSVAGDRSTDTQYF.

Here the CDR3 reads CASSHTGVNTDTQYF. The CDR3 DNA reads as TGTGCCAGCAGCCACACAGGGGTCAACACAGATACGCAGTATTTT. The chain uses TRBV6-5 and TRBJ2-3, with 7 bases fitting TRBD1. CDR1 and CDR2 (germline): MNHEY, SVGAGI. Unmatched junction bases numbered 8, after V lost 6 bases and J lost 2 bases. The CDR3 runs 15 residues.

V and J are TRBV15 and TRBJ2-7, with TRBD2 matching 10 bases. V dropped 1 base and J dropped 6; count of bases not matched to a gene: 9. Germline assignment: CDR1 LNHNV and CDR2 YYDKDF (reference sequence). There are 16 residues in the CDR3. The CDR3 coding sequence is TGTGCCACCAGCAGAGGGACTAGCGGAAGACTAGTCGAGCAGTACTTC. Its translation: CATSRGTSGRLVEQYF.

The chain employs TRBV14 and TRBJ1-2; 7 bases align to TRBD1. Germline lookup yields CDR1 SGHDN and CDR2 FVKESK. This CDR3 spans 15 amino acids. The junction had 5 bases not matched to a gene; V was cut back by 3 bases and J by 1 base. The CDR3 DNA follows: TGTGCCAGCAGCCATAAACAGGGGTATAACTATGGCTACACCTTC. Amino acid sequence: CASSHKQGYNYGYTF.

For the CDR3, the DNA is TGTGCCAGCAGTGAAGCGATACCGCAGGGGGATAGCAATCAGCCCCAGCATTTT. It specifies CASSEAIPQGDSNQPQHF. The rearrangement joins TRBV6-1 to TRBJ1-5; TRBD1 agrees at 7 bases. V was pared by 0 bases and J by 0 bases, with 8 bases of the junction left unmatched. CDR3 length: 18 residues. The V gene's germline CDR1 is MNHNS and CDR2 SASEGT.

The chain has TRBV19 and TRBJ1-1, with unresolved D. Between the trimmed V and J ends, which lost 0 bases and 2 bases, there was a span of 16 bases. Looked up from germline, CDR1 is LNHDA and CDR2 is SQIVND (reference sequence). The CDR3 extends over 17 amino acids. For the CDR3, the DNA is TGTGCCAGTAGTATAGAAGGAGGCGGCAACCTAAACACTGAAGCTTTCTTT. This encodes CASSIEGGGNLNTEAFF. The variable domain in full, with the rest retrieved from reference TRBV19 and TRBJ1-1, is DGGITQSPKYLFRKEGQNVTLSCEQNLNHDAMYWYRQDPGQGLRLIYYSQIVNDFQKGDIAEGYSVSREKKESFPLTVTSAQKNPTAFYLCASSIEGGGNLNTEAFFGQGTRLTVV.

The chain is built from TRBV14 and TRBJ1-5; 10 positions match TRBD1. The V segment lost 0 bases and the J segment 4 bases; nucleotides outside the gene matches: 9. This CDR3 contains 18 residues. CDR1 is SGHDN, CDR2 FVKESK, per germline. In nucleotides, the CDR3 is TGTGCCAGCAGCCAAGATCCGTGGGGACAGGGGCTGAATCAGCCCCAGCATTTT. Protein product: CASSQDPWGQGLNQPQHF. Full variable domain (missing parts from reference TRBV14 and TRBJ1-5): EAGVTQFPSHSVIEKGQTVTLRCDPISGHDNLYWYRRVMGKEIKFLLHFVKESKQDESGMPNNRFLAERTGGTYSTLKVQPAELEDSGVYFCASSQDPWGQGLNQPQHFGDGTRLSIL.

The chain is built from TRBV7-2 and TRBJ2-7, with 7 bases that match TRBD1. Germline lookup yields CDR1 SGHTA and CDR2 FQGNSA. The CDR3 has 15 amino acids. V lost 1 base and J lost 2; bases outside the gene matches: 5. As DNA, the CDR3 is TGTGCCAGCAGCTTAGGGACAGGAGTCCCCTACGAGCAGTACTTC. It is translated as CASSLGTGVPYEQYF.

V and J are TRBV21-1 and TRBJ1-6; the table assigns TRBD1, which was not confirmed against the DNA. TRBV21-1 is a pseudogene. CDR3 size: 14 residues. This chain's CDR3 is CASSTGQGWTPLHF. In DNA form, the CDR3 reads TGTGCCAGCAGCACCGGACAGGGGTGGACACCCCTCCACTTT.

V is TRBV11-2 and J is TRBJ1-1, with 7 bases that match TRBD1. The germline CDR1 and CDR2 sequences are SGHAT and FQNNGV. This CDR3 region has 14 residues. The V and J ends lost 5 bases and 1 base, in that order; junction bases with no gene match: 4. The CDR3 sequence: CASSTQGRNTEAFF. Written as DNA, the CDR3 is TGTGCCAGCAGCACACAGGGGAGGAACACTGAAGCTTTCTTT. Supplemented by reference TRBV11-2 and TRBJ1-1, the full variable domain reads EAGVAQSPRYKIIEKRQSVAFWCNPISGHATLYWYQQILGQGPKLLIQFQNNGVVDDSQLPKDRFSAERLKGVDSTLKIQPAKLEDSAVYLCASSTQGRNTEAFFGQGTRLTVV.

The chain combines TRBV19 with TRBJ2-3, with TRBD1 identical over 7 bases. Germline V gene data show CDR1 as LNHDA and CDR2 as SQIVND (reference sequence). This CDR3 is 13 amino acids long. The V segment lost 10 bases and the J segment 2 bases; nucleotides outside the gene matches: 6. The CDR3 coding sequence is TGTGCCACCGGGACAGCCTACACAGATACGCAGTATTTT. It codes for CATGTAYTDTQYF.

The rearrangement uses TRBV19 and TRBJ1-2; D might be TRBD1 (6 bases). V was pared by 8 bases and J by 5 bases, with 18 bases between. Germline V gene data show CDR1 as LNHDA and CDR2 as SQIVND (reference sequence). The CDR3 length is 14 residues. CDR3 coding DNA: TGTGCCAGTGGAACAGCGGGACACAATTATGGCTACACCTTC. Its translation is CASGTAGHNYGYTF.

The V gene is TRBV19, the J gene TRBJ1-1; a weak D match, TRBD1 (5 bases). CDR3 length: 13 amino acids. Trimming took off 5 bases at V and 6 bases at J, with 13 bases between the two ends. Germline V gene lookup returns CDR1 LNHDA and CDR2 SQIVND (reference sequence). CDR3 region: CASSFRGGAEAFF. As DNA, the CDR3 is TGTGCCAGTAGTTTCCGTGGGGGGGCTGAAGCTTTCTTT.